This T cell receptor beta chain was retrieved from a study of spatial heterogeneity in lung cancer. Study overall: Each time, sequencing found more beta-chain sequences than alpha-chain sequences. The average appearance count of each unique TCR and UMI combination in raw reads was more than nine.

This CDR3 is 17 amino acids long. The V gene lost 1 base and the J gene lost 4 bases, with 20 bases spanning the gap. Study-wide results and limits: Ubiquitous, expanded tumor-derived TCRs were more frequently observed in blood at resection than at follow-up.

Regarding this clonotype: Its antigen is undetermined.

Individually, TCR cDNA molecules were each labelled with a unique molecular identifier. TCRdb recomputed calls from the 5' RACE reads with MiXCR, one row per CDR3 protein. The table lists 12,000 to 15,000 distinct CDR3 sequences, 11% of them singletons. Time point: sample taken at primary tumor resection. Frozen PBMC, nontumor lung or tumor provided whole RNA, which was sequenced unsorted. V is TRBV12-3 or TRBV12-4 and J is TRBJ2-7; maybe TRBD1 (6 bases). Source: PBMCs, taken at surgery. This clonotype originated in a female donor with early-stage non-small cell lung cancer. The CDR3, as DNA: TGTGCCAGCAGTTTAGTCGGGACACCCTCCTCTCTTTACGAGCAGTACTTC. Protein: CASSLVGTPSSLYEQYF.